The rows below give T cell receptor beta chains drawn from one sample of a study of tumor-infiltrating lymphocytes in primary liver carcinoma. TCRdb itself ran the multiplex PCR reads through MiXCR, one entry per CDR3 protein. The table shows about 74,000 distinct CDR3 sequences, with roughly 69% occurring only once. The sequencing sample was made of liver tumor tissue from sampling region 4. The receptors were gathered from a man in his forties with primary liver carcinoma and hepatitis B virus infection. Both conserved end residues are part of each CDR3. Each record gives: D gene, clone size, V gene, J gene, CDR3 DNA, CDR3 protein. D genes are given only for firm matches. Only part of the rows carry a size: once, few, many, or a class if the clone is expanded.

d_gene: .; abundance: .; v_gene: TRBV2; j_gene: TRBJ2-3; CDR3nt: TGTGCCAGCAGTGAAGTCAAGGGAACAGATACGCAGTATTTT; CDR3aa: CASSEVKGTDTQYF
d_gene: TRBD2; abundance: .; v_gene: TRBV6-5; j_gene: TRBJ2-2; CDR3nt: TGTGCAAGCAGAGCCAATGAAGGTCGGGGGGACCTGTTTTTT; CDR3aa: CASRANEGRGDLFF
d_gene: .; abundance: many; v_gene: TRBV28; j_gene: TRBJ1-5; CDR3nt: TGTGCCAGCAGCCACCGCCGCTCGGGCAATCAGCCCCAGCATTTT; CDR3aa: CASSHRRSGNQPQHF
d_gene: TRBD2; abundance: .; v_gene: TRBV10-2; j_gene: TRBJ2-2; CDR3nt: TGCGCCGGCAGTGAAATCCCGGGAGGGGGAAATATCGGGGAGCTGTTTTTT; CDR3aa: CAGSEIPGGGNIGELFF
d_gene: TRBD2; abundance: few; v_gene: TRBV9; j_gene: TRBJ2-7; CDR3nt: TGTGCCAGCAGCTTCGGGAGCGGGACTCCCTACGAGCAGTACTTC; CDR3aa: CASSFGSGTPYEQYF
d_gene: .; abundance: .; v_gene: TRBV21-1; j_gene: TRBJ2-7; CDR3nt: TGTGTCAGCAGTAAAAGCGGGAGGCCTTCTTACGAGCAGTACTTC; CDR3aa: CVSSKSGRPSYEQYF
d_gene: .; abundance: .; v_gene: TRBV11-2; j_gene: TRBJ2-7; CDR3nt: TGTGCCGGCAGCGTAGTAGGCTACGAGCAGTACTTC; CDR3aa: CAGSVVGYEQYF
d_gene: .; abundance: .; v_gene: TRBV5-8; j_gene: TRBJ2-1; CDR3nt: TGTGCCAGCAGCCTCGGACTCTTTGGAGCCTACAATGAGCGGTTCTTC; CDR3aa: CASSLGLFGAYNERFF
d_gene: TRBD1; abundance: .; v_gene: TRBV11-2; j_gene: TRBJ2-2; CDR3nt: TGTGCCAGCAGCATTGATTGGGACAGGGTCGGCACCGGGGAGTTGTTTTTT; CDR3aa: CASSIDWDRVGTGELFF
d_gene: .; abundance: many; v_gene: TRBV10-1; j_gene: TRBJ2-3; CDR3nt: TGCGCCGTGCTATGGGAGAAAATTGATACGCAGTATTTT; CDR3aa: CAVLWEKIDTQYF
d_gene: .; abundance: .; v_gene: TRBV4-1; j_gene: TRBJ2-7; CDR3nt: TGCGCCAGCAGCCAGGATATGGCGGTTATCGATCAGTACTTC; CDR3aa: CASSQDMAVIDQYF
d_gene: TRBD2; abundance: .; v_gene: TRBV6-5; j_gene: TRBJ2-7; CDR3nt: TGTACCAGCAGTCGGGGACTAGCGGGAGACTACGAGCAGTACTTC; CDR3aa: CTSSRGLAGDYEQYF
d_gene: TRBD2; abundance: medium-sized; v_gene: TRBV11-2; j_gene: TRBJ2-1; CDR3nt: TGTGCCAGCAGCCTACTTAGCGGGGTGGCTCTTCAGTTCTTC; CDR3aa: CASSLLSGVALQFF